This TCR beta chain was profiled in a study of cytomegalovirus exposure and HLA in healthy donors. Whole-study results and caveats: One later analysis reportedly identified an Asian-associated ancestry cluster that showed fewer N-insertions than the roughly 620-donor mean. For most TCR beta V segments, an earlier analysis put the productive rate at about 87% or about 30% of the time.

Primers: 60 Vbeta forward and 13 Jbeta reverse. Sequenced by immunoSEQ multiplex PCR; TCRdb stores in-frame clones only, minus some. Among some 210,000 clones listed, under 85% were seen once. On this clone: As yet, its antigen is unknown.

J lost 5 bases, V lost 6 bases, and 12 bases had no gene match. Germline V gives CDR1 MRHNA, CDR2 SNTAGT. The CDR3 contains 16 residues. The TCR was taken from a woman aged 45-65 years in good health and CMV-seropositive. This chain joins TRBV6-4 and TRBJ2-3; 9 bases line up with TRBD2. Sequencing used PBMCs. The CDR3 DNA reads TGTGCCAGCAGCCTGGGGGCGGGGGGGTCGGAAGATACGCAGTATTTT. Translating gives CASSLGAGGSEDTQYF.